This T cell receptor beta chain was identified in a study of human T cells and chemical hapten exposure. TCRdb re-called the RACE reads with MiXCR, one entry per CDR3 protein. The sample holds just over 350,000 distinct CDR3 sequences, more than 5% seen once. Specified time point: patch test 2, 6 weeks after DPC sensitization. Specified treatment: therapeutic diphenylcyclopropenone sensitization with weekly scalp DPC. Ahead of each patch test application, blood was drawn. From whole blood left unfractionated, total RNA was extracted. Germline loops: CDR1 LGHDT, CDR2 YNNKEL (reference sequence). The CDR3 loop spans 14 amino acids. Unmatched junction bases numbered 2, after V lost 3 bases and J lost 3 bases. This clonotype was seen only a few times.

The chain recombines TRBV3-1 with TRBJ1-2; TRBD1 matches at 9 bases. The origin of this receptor is a woman between 18 and 30 years old with alopecia areata. Some clones in this sample may be carry-over from other donors' samples. Sequencing used whole blood, obtained in connection with sensitization to the hapten diphenylcyclopropenone (DPC). CDR3 coding DNA: TGTGCCAGCAGCCAGGGGACAGGGTACTATGGCTACACCTTC. Translated: CASSQGTGYYGYTF.